A selection of T cell receptor beta chains follows, all from one sample in a study of T cell changes during pregnancy in multiple sclerosis. Produced via immunoSEQ multiplex PCR; TCRdb's table is partial and in-frame only. The top ten clones hold about 12% of a sample with under 40,000 clones, about nine tenths of them seen once. Sequences were derived from CD8+ T cells from peripheral blood mononuclear cells, sampled in the first trimester of pregnancy. The receptors originated from a female donor with multiple sclerosis, enrolled in a pregnancy study. Each CDR3 is given with its conserved first and last residue. D genes are given only for firm matches. A row's size may be missing; if present it is once, few, many or a size class.

d_call	cdr3_length	v_call	j_call	clone_size	cdr3_nt	cdr3_aa
TRBD2	16	TRBV27	TRBJ2-1	-	TGTGCCAGCAGTGGGAGTAGCGGGAGTCTCCACAATGAGCAGTTCTTC	CASSGSSGSLHNEQFF
-	12	TRBV5-4	TRBJ1-1	-	TGTGCCAGCAGCTCGGGGGTCACTGAAGCTTTCTTT	CASSSGVTEAFF
-	12	TRBV13	TRBJ2-4	-	TGTGCCAGCAGCTTCACCAAAAACATTCAGTACTTC	CASSFTKNIQYF
-	16	TRBV7-9	TRBJ2-7	-	TGTGCCAGCAGCTTAGTTCCGGGAAGCCTCTCCTACGAGCAGTACTTC	CASSLVPGSLSYEQYF
TRBD1	16	TRBV9	TRBJ1-2	once	TGTGCCAGCAGCCCGGGGGCGAGGAGGGGGCCCTATGGCTACACCTTC	CASSPGARRGPYGYTF
-	14	TRBV9	TRBJ2-5	-	TGTGCCAGCAGCGACCGGGGATACGGCGAGACCCAGTACTTC	CASSDRGYGETQYF
-	13	TRBV7-7	TRBJ2-7	-	TGTGCTAGCAGCTTCGAACAGGGATACGAGCAGTACTTC	CASSFEQGYEQYF
-	13	TRBV28	TRBJ1-2	-	TGTGCCAGCAGTCCCCGACAAGTCCATGGCTACACCTTC	CASSPRQVHGYTF
-	17	TRBV27	TRBJ1-3	many	TGTGCCAGCAGTTTATGCCACAGGGAAGAGTCTGGAAACACCATATATTTT	CASSLCHREESGNTIYF
-	13	TRBV4-3	TRBJ2-3	-	TGCGCCAGCAGCCAAGCTTTTCCAGATACGCAGTATTTT	CASSQAFPDTQYF